This T cell receptor (beta chain) emerged from a study of CXCR3-negative and CXCR3-positive naive CD8 T cells. Study-level results: Naive CXCR3-positive cells had TRB CDR3s more hydrophobic than those of CXCR3-negative naive cells. The study found comparably high diversity in both naive subsets and much lower diversity in memory CD8+ cells.

With respect to this clonotype: Its antigen is not identified.

In preparing the TRB cDNA libraries, 5' RACE with UMI labels was used. For each CDR3 protein, TCRdb gives one entry from its re-call of the 5' RACE reads, without DNA. This listing includes some 130,000 distinct CDR3 sequences. CD45RO-CCR7+CD27+CD95- characterized naive CD8+ T cells. The sequence was collected from a human donor in good health. Some clones in this sample may be carry-over from other donors' samples. Sequencing input: naive CXCR3- CD8+ T cells from blood. Described subset: CD45RO-CCR7+CD27+CD95- naive CD8+ T cells lacking CXCR3 (TNR3-).

CDR3 protein: CASSSSALGRTDTQYF. This chain links TRBV7-6 with TRBJ2-3. CDR1 and CDR2 from the germline V gene are SGHVS and FNYEAQ. The CDR3 contains 16 residues.